The text below deals with one T cell receptor beta chain. Germline-derived CDR1 and CDR2 are SGHTA and FQGNSA. Trimming pared 2 bases from V and 5 bases from J, leaving 18 bases between. The CDR3 runs 17 residues. The sample is drawn from a study of blood T cell repertoires in COVID-19. At the level of the study: Donors in the United States, Italy and Spain gave samples during acute or convalescent COVID-19.

Using immunoSEQ multiplex PCR, the repertoire was profiled, and TCRdb retains in-frame clones only, with some absent. There are around 100,000 clones in the sample; around four fifths occur only once, and 7% to 9.5% lies in the top ten. This chain joins TRBV7-2 and TRBJ2-2; the D gene is possibly TRBD2 (6 bases). This clonotype was obtained from a man aged 70-80 years with acute or convalescent COVID-19. Sequencing was carried out using peripheral blood. The CDR3 coding sequence is TGTGCCAGCAGCTTAAGGGATATCGGGAGTCGAACCGGGGAGCTGTTTTTT. Translated: CASSLRDIGSRTGELFF.